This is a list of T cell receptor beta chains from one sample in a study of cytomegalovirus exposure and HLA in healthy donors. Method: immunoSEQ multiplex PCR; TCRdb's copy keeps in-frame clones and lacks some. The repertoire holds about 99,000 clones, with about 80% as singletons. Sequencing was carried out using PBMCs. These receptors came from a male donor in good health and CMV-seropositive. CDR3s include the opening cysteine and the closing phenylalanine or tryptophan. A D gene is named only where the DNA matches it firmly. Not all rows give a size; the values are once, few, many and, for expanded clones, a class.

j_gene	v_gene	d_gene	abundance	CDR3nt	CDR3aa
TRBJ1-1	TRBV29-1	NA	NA	TGCAGCGTTCTTGAGGCTCCCCGATTTGAAGCTTTCTTT	CSVLEAPRFEAFF
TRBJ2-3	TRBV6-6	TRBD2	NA	TGTGCCAGCAGTTCACTAGCGGGGGTAGTTAGAGATACGCAGTATTTT	CASSSLAGVVRDTQYF
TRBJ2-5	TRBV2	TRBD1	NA	TGTGCCAGCAGTGGACAGGGCCAAGAGACCCAGTACTTC	CASSGQGQETQYF
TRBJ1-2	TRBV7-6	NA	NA	TGTGCCAGCAGCTTAGATGGCAGGGAGGAAGCGAGGGGCTACACCTTC	CASSLDGREEARGYTF
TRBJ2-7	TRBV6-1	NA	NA	TGTGCCAGCAGTGGTCACCGAGGAGCCTACGAGCAGTACTTC	CASSGHRGAYEQYF
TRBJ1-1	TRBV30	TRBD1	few	TGTGCCTGGAATTTCCAGGGGGCGCCCACTGAAGCTTTCTTT	CAWNFQGAPTEAFF
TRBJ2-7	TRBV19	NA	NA	TGTGCCAGTAGTATAGCAGGGACTTCCTACGAGCAGTACTTC	CASSIAGTSYEQYF
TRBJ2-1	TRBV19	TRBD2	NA	TGTGCCAGTAGATCTCTAGCGGGGGGAGTTAATGAGCAGTTCTTC	CASRSLAGGVNEQFF
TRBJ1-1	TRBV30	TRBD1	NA	TGTGCCTGGAGACAGGGGGCGCCTGAAGCTTTCTTT	CAWRQGAPEAFF
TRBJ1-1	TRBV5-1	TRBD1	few	TGCGCCAGCAGCCCCCAGGGGGATATCACTGAAGCTTTCTTT	CASSPQGDITEAFF
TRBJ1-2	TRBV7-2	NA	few	TGTGCCAGCAGCTTAGTCAGGGACGGAGGGTATGGCTACACCTTC	CASSLVRDGGYGYTF
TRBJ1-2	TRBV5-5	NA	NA	TGTGCCAGCAGCTCCCGGGTTGGGGGGGCCGTTGATGGCTACACCTTC	CASSSRVGGAVDGYTF
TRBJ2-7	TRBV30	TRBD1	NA	TGTGCCTGGAGCCCCGGGACAGGGATAGAGCAGTACTTC	CAWSPGTGIEQYF
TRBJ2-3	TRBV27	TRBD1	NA	TGTGCCAGCAGTTTAACAGGACAGGGTGCAGATACGCAGTATTTT	CASSLTGQGADTQYF
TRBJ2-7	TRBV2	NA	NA	TGTGCCACCAGGGTGGGGCTCTCAGGCCCCTACGAGCAGTACTTC	CATRVGLSGPYEQYF
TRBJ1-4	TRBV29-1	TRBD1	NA	TGCAGCGCTGCCGGGACAGGACGCGAAAAACTGTTTTTT	CSAAGTGREKLFF
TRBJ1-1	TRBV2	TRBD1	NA	TGTGCCAGCAGTCCTACAGGGGGCACTGAAGCTTTCTTT	CASSPTGGTEAFF
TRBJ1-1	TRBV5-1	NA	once	TGCGCCAGCAGCTTGGGGGGCTTGGGGAACACTGAAGCTTTCTTT	CASSLGGLGNTEAFF
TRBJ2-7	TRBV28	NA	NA	TGTGCCAGCAGTTTTCAGGGCTACGAGCAGTACTTC	CASSFQGYEQYF
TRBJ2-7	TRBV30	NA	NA	TGTGCCTGGAGTAAAATGGGGGGATACGAGCAGTACTTC	CAWSKMGGYEQYF
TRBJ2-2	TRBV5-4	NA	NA	TGTGCCAGCAGCCCGGGGGGGACAGGGATGACCGGGGAGCTGTTTTTT	CASSPGGTGMTGELFF
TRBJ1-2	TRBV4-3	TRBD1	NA	TGCGCCAGCAGCCATACCGGGACAGGTAACTATGGCTACACCTTC	CASSHTGTGNYGYTF
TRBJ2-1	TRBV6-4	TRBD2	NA	TGTGCCAGCAGCCTGGGACTAGCGGGGCAGTCGGGCAATGAGCAGTTCTTC	CASSLGLAGQSGNEQFF
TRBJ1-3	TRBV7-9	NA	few	TGTGCCAGCAGCCGAGACTCTGGAAACACCATATATTTT	CASSRDSGNTIYF
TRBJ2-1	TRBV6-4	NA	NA	TGTGCCAGCAGTGACCGACATTGGATCAATGAGCAGTTCTTC	CASSDRHWINEQFF
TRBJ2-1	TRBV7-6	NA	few	TGTGCCAGCAGCTTTTCCCTAATGGGCGATGAGCAGTTCTTC	CASSFSLMGDEQFF
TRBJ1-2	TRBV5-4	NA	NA	TGTGCCAGCAGCTTGATGGCAGGGCGAGGCTACACCTTC	CASSLMAGRGYTF
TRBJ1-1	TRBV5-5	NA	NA	TGTGCCAGCAGCGTTACAGGGTCCCGTGAAGCTTTCTTT	CASSVTGSREAFF
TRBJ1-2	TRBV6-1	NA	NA	TGTGCCAGCAGTGAAGTTGGCAGATACTATGGCTACACCTTC	CASSEVGRYYGYTF
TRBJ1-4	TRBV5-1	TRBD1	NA	TGCGCCAGCAGCTTGGGGTGGACAGGGGCGGCTAATGAAAAACTGTTTTTT	CASSLGWTGAANEKLFF
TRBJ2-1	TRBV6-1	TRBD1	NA	TGTGCCAGCAGCGGAATCCGGGACAGGGACAATGAGCAGTTCTTC	CASSGIRDRDNEQFF
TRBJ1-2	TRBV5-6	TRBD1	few	TGTGCCAGCAGCTCTGGGACAGGGGGAAACGGCTACACCTTC	CASSSGTGGNGYTF
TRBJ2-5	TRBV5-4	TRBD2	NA	TGTGCCAGCAGCTTGCGACTAGCGGGGGGGCGGGAGACCCAGTACTTC	CASSLRLAGGRETQYF
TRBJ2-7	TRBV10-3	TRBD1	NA	TGTGCCATCAGACCTGGACAGGGGGGCTACGAGCAGTACTTC	CAIRPGQGGYEQYF
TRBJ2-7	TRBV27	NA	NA	TGTGCCAGCAGTTTATCTCGGGTTCGATCGGAAGACGAGCAGTACTTC	CASSLSRVRSEDEQYF
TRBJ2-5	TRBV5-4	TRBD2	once	TGTGCCAGCAGCCGGACTAGCGGGGGACAAGAGACCCAGTACTTC	CASSRTSGGQETQYF
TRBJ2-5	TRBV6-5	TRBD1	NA	TGTGCCAGCAGTTACCTACAGGGGGTAGAGACCCAGTACTTC	CASSYLQGVETQYF
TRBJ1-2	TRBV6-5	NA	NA	TGTGCCAGCAGTTACGAGGGCCACAACACCTTC	CASSYEGHNTF
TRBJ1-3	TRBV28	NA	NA	TGTGCCACTGAGTCCCCGGGGGGAAACACCATATATTTT	CATESPGGNTIYF
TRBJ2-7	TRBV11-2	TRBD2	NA	TGTGCCAGCAGCTCAGTTCTAGCGGGGACCTACGAGCAGTACTTC	CASSSVLAGTYEQYF
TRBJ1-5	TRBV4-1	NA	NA	TGCGCCAGCAGCCAAGCGGTGGATCAGCCCCAGCATTTT	CASSQAVDQPQHF
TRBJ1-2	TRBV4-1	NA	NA	TGCGCCAGCAGCCAAGATTGGGTGGGCCATGGCTACACCTTC	CASSQDWVGHGYTF
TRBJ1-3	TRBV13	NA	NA	TGTGCCTGCACGGGGGGGGCGGTTGGAAACACCATATATTTT	CACTGGAVGNTIYF
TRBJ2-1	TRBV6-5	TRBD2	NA	TGTGCCAGCATGCGGGGGGACAATGAGCAGTTCTTC	CASMRGDNEQFF
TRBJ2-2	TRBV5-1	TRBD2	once	TGCGCCAGCAGCAGGGCCGGGACTAGCGTGGGCGGGGAGCTGTTTTTT	CASSRAGTSVGGELFF
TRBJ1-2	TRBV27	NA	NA	TGTGCCAGCAGTTTGGCCCAGGGCCGTGGCTACACCTTC	CASSLAQGRGYTF
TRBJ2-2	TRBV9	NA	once	TGTGCCAGCAGCCTCAGGGAAGGCACCGGGGAGCTGTTTTTT	CASSLREGTGELFF
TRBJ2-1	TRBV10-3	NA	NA	TGTGCCATCAGTGGTGAACTCTACAATGAGCAGTTCTTC	CAISGELYNEQFF